This T cell receptor beta chain derives from a study of cytomegalovirus exposure and HLA in healthy donors. TCRdb's copy holds only in-frame clones and misses some; the assay was immunoSEQ multiplex PCR. The table lists about 280,000 clones, about 86% of them singletons, with 1% in the top ten. Unmatched junction bases numbered 9, after V lost 3 bases and J lost 4 bases. The CDR3 extends over 17 amino acids. Germline-derived CDR1 and CDR2 are MNHEY and SMNVEV (reference sequence). This chain uses TRBV27 with TRBJ2-1; TRBD2 matches at 10 bases. The sequenced sample was PBMCs. This TCR came from a woman under 30 in good health and CMV-seronegative. Here the CDR3 DNA reads TGTGCCAGCAGTTTCTCCCGGACTAGCGGAAGTTACAATGAGCAGTTCTTC. It codes for CASSFSRTSGSYNEQFF.